This T cell receptor beta chain was profiled in a study of blood T cell repertoires in COVID-19. In the study overall: Donors in the United States, Italy and Spain gave samples during acute or convalescent COVID-19.

The protocol was immunoSEQ multiplex PCR, while the TCRdb copy is restricted to in-frame clones and leaves out a portion. The data contain around 150,000 clones, around 80% of them seen just once; the ten biggest clones take up about an eighth. The CDR3 is 14 amino acids. J was trimmed by 7 bases and V by 8 bases; bases with no gene match: 9. The germline V gene encodes CDR1 ENHRY and CDR2 SYGVKD. This clone has only one observation. The rearrangement joins TRBV10-3 to TRBJ2-2, with TRBD2 matching 8 bases. The clonotype comes from a woman between 55 and 75 years old who had recovered from COVID-19. Sequenced material: PBMCs or T cells enriched from blood (not recorded which). The CDR3 region has the DNA TGTGCCATCCGGGAGCGGGGGAAGGACGGGGAGCTGTTTTTT. Protein: CAIRERGKDGELFF.